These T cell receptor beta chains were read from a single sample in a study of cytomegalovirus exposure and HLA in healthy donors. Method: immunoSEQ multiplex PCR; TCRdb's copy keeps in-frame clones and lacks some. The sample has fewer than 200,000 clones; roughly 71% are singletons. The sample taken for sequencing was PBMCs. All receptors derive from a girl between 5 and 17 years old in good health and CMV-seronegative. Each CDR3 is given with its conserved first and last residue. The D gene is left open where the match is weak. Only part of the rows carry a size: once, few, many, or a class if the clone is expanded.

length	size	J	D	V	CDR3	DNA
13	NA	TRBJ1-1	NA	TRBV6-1	CASNLGGNTEAFF	TGTGCCAGCAATCTAGGGGGGAACACTGAAGCTTTCTTT
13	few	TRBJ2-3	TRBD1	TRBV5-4	CASSLQGADTQYF	TGTGCCAGCAGCTTGCAGGGGGCAGATACGCAGTATTTT
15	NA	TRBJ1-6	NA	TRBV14	CASSPAQAYNSPLHF	TGTGCCAGCAGTCCGGCGCAGGCCTATAATTCACCCCTCCACTTT
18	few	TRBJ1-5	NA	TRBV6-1	CASSEPPDGTSSDQPQHF	TGTGCCAGCAGTGAACCACCAGACGGGACAAGTAGTGATCAGCCCCAGCATTTT
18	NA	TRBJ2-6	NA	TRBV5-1	CVSSLRNSHYFGANVLTF	TGCGTCAGCAGCTTGAGGAACAGTCATTATTTTGGGGCCAACGTCCTGACTTTC
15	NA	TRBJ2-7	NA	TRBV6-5	CASSLSRSTLYEQYF	TGTGCCAGCAGTCTTTCTAGGTCCACCCTATACGAGCAGTACTTC
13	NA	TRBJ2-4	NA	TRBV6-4	CASSVETSAIQYF	TGTGCCAGCAGTGTAGAGACATCTGCCATTCAGTACTTC
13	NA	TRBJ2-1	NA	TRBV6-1	CASSDQVSAKQFF	TGTGCCAGCAGTGACCAGGTCAGTGCTAAGCAGTTCTTC
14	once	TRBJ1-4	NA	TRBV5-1	CASSLGQFNEKLFF	TGCGCCAGCAGCTTGGGACAGTTTAATGAAAAACTGTTTTTT
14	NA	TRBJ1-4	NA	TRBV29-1	CSVIGGGTNEKLFF	TGCAGCGTGATAGGGGGGGGCACTAATGAAAAACTGTTTTTT